This entry lists 16 T cell receptor beta chains sequenced from one sample in a study of CD8 T cells in ankylosing spondylitis. In TCRdb, the 5' RACE reads were re-called with MiXCR into one record per CDR3 protein. The top ten hold approximately 20% of the sample, which has 200,000 to 250,000 distinct CDR3 sequences, about 10% seen once. The sequenced material came from blood, either unsorted or a sorted T cell fraction (not recorded which). The receptors derive from a male donor with ankylosing spondylitis or in good health (not recorded which).

Many counts were recorded for this clonotype. J is TRBJ2-3 and V is TRBV10-3, with D tentatively TRBD2 (5 bases). This CDR3 region has 14 residues. Germline CDR1 ENHRY, CDR2 SYGVKD. Trimming shortened V by 8 bases and J by 2 bases, and 14 bases separated the two germline ends. The CDR3 is CAIGSGLITDTQYF. The CDR3 DNA sequence: TGTGCCATCGGAAGCGGCCTGATCACAGATACGCAGTATTTT.

This clonotype has at least ten counts. The chain is built from TRBV20-1 and TRBJ2-5; 9 bases map to TRBD1. Unmatched junction bases numbered 12, after V lost 5 bases and J lost 5 bases. Germline V lookup: CDR1 DFQATT, CDR2 SNEGSKA (reference sequence). CDR3 size: 15 residues. This CDR3 reads CSAYPRDRASETQYF. The DNA of the CDR3 is TGCAGTGCTTATCCCCGGGACAGGGCCTCGGAGACCCAGTACTTC.

This clonotype has a count of ten or more. The chain carries TRBV11-2 and TRBJ2-5; a weak D match, TRBD1 (6 bases). Deletions cut 4 bases from V and 1 base from J, with 13 bases between. Germline V gives CDR1 SGHAT, CDR2 FQNNGV. The CDR3 is 15 amino acids. CDR3 nucleotides: TGTGCCAGCAGCTCCCTTACAGGGACCCAAGAGACCCAGTACTTC. Translated: CASSSLTGTQETQYF.

This clonotype was picked up a small number of times. The rearrangement uses TRBV5-1 and TRBJ2-2, with a possible D match to TRBD1 (5 bases). Germline CDR1 and CDR2: SGHRS and YFSETQ. This CDR3 has 16 amino acids. Trimming stripped 4 bases from V and 4 bases from J, with 17 bases between. The CDR3: CASSPGVPQGTGELFF. Written as DNA, the CDR3 is TGCGCCAGCAGCCCTGGCGTTCCCCAGGGCACCGGGGAGCTGTTTTTT.

The chain recombines TRBV9 with TRBJ1-1; no clear D gene. Germline-derived CDR1 and CDR2 are SGDLS and YYNGEE. Trimming left V 0 bases short and J 1 base short, with 10 bases between. The CDR3 contains 15 residues. CDR3 DNA sequence: TGTGCCAGCAGCGTAGTAAGCCTTCCGAACACTGAAGCTTTCTTT. Protein sequence: CASSVVSLPNTEAFF.

Ten or more counts support this clonotype. CDR3 amino acids: CASSYHIRTGQGYGEQYF. The CDR3 bases are TGCGCCAGCAGCTACCATATCAGAACGGGACAGGGATATGGAGAGCAGTACTTC. V gene TRBV5-1 combines with J gene TRBJ2-7; the match to TRBD1 covers 9 bases. The germline gives CDR1 SGHRS, CDR2 YFSETQ. This CDR3 comprises 18 residues. V dropped 3 bases and J dropped 7; count of bases not matched to a gene: 20.

In the case of this clonotype: With a much larger clone just one base away, this may be a read error. V and J are TRBV9 and TRBJ2-1; TRBD2 is a possible D gene (5 bases). Germline assignment: CDR1 SGDLS and CDR2 YYNGEE. This CDR3 is 18 amino acids long. The CDR3 sequence: CGSSVLGSVSGGYNEQFF. The DNA of the CDR3 is TGTGGCAGCAGCGTACTTGGTTCTGTCTCAGGAGGATACAATGAGCAGTTCTTC.

This clonotype occurred a few times. This chain joins TRBV7-9 and TRBJ1-5, with D possibly TRBD1 on 6 matching bases. The CDR3 length is 17 residues. V dropped 3 bases and J dropped 2 bases, with 17 bases sitting between them. Germline CDR1 reads SEHNR; CDR2 reads FQNEAQ (reference sequence). The CDR3 spells CASSFYRDTTGNQPQHF. The CDR3 DNA reads as TGTGCCAGCAGCTTCTACCGGGACACCACGGGCAATCAGCCCCAGCATTTT.

This chain connects TRBV18 to TRBJ1-3; 9 nucleotides line up with TRBD1. Germline CDR1 reads KGHSH; CDR2 reads LQKENI. CDR3 size: 17 residues. V shed 6 bases, J shed 1 base, and the junction held 10 bases outside the gene matches. In DNA, the CDR3 is TGTGCCAGCTCCCCGTCGGACAGGGGAGCGTCTGGAAACACCATATATTTT. Its translation: CASSPSDRGASGNTIYF.

This clonotype was seen more than once but under ten times. This chain uses TRBV7-8 with TRBJ2-5; TRBD2 might be the D (7 bases). V lost 5 bases, J lost 5 bases, and 27 bases lay in between. Germline-derived CDR1 and CDR2 are SGHVS and FQNEAQ. This CDR3 comprises 18 residues. CDR3 sequence reads: CASSPRGGATRLQETQYF. For the CDR3, the DNA is TGTGCCAGCAGCCCAAGAGGGGGGGCCACGCGGTTACAGGAGACCCAGTACTTC.

This clonotype has ten or more counts. The V and J genes are TRBV28 and TRBJ2-3; perhaps TRBD2 as D (7 bases). The CDR3 contains 15 residues. The V gene lost 5 bases and the J gene lost 0 bases, with 12 bases spanning the gap. Per the germline V gene, CDR1 is MDHEN and CDR2 is SYDVKM. The DNA for the CDR3 is TGTGCCAGCAGTAGGGGGGGGCCAAGCACAGATACGCAGTATTTT. Protein product: CASSRGGPSTDTQYF.

This clonotype has more than one count but fewer than ten. The chain carries TRBV3-1 and TRBJ1-5; D gene uncertain. Looked up from germline, CDR1 is LGHDT and CDR2 is YNNKEL (reference sequence). The CDR3 contains 14 residues. Trimming pared 0 bases from V and 4 bases from J, leaving 7 bases between. The CDR3 nucleotides are TGTGCCAGCAGCCAAGATGCGGGGAATCAGCCCCAGCATTTT. Its translation is CASSQDAGNQPQHF.

CDR3 nucleotide sequence: TGCGCCAGCAGCTTGGGTAGTACAGGGAGGTCCTACAATGAGCAGTTCTTC. This sequence encodes CASSLGSTGRSYNEQFF. The gene calls are TRBV5-1 and TRBJ2-1; the D call may be TRBD1 or TRBD2 (6 bases each). The V end was cut by 0 bases, the J end by 1 base, with 14 bases between. CDR1 and CDR2 (germline): SGHRS, YFSETQ. There are 17 residues in the CDR3.

The chain couples TRBV7-9 to TRBJ2-1; D possibly corresponds to TRBD1 (6 bases). CDR3 length: 15 residues. V was trimmed by 0 bases and J by 3 bases, leaving 9 bases between them. Germline-derived CDR1 and CDR2 are SEHNR and FQNEAQ (reference sequence). CDR3 residues: CASSLAGHGYNEQFF. The CDR3 bases are TGTGCCAGCAGCTTAGCGGGACATGGCTACAATGAGCAGTTCTTC.

This clonotype was detected ten times or more. The rearrangement uses TRBV20-1 and TRBJ2-1; the match to TRBD1 covers 8 bases. The CDR3 runs 14 residues. Losses at the gene ends were 6 bases for V and 9 bases for J; bases not matched to a gene: 13. Germline V CDR1 and CDR2: DFQATT, SNEGSKA (reference sequence). CDR3 sequence reads: CSAVRTGSFAEQFF. The CDR3 DNA reads TGCAGTGCGGTCAGGACAGGGTCGTTTGCTGAGCAGTTCTTC.

The sample holds many counts of this clonotype. The V and J genes are TRBV20-1 and TRBJ1-2; 10 positions agree with TRBD1. The germline V gene has CDR1 DFQATT and CDR2 SNEGSKA (reference sequence). This CDR3 is built from 15 residues. V gave up 6 bases and J gave up 6 bases; unmatched junction bases: 13. Here the CDR3 reads CSAAGTGVWFDGYTF. The CDR3 region has the DNA TGCAGTGCCGCCGGGACAGGGGTTTGGTTTGATGGCTACACCTTC.